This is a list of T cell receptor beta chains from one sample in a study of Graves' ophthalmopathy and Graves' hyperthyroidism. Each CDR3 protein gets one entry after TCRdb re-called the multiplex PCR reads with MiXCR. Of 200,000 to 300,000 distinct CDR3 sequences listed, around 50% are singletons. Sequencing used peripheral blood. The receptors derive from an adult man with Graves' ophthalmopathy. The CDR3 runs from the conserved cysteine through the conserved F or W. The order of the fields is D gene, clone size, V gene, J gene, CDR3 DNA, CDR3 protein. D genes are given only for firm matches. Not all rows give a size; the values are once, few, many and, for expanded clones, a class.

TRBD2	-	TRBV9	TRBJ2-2	TGTGCCAGCAGCGCGGGAGGTAGCGGTTTAATTTTT	CASSAGGSGLIF
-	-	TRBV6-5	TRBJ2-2	TGTGCCAGCAGTCCCAGTCGGACCGCCCCCGGGGAGCTGTTTTTT	CASSPSRTAPGELFF
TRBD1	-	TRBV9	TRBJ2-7	TGTGCCAGCAGCTTAACCCGGACAGGGGTCTTACCCAACTACGAGCAGTACTTC	CASSLTRTGVLPNYEQYF
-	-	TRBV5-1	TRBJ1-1	TGCGCCAGCAGCTTGCGGGTAGATGAAGCTTTCTTT	CASSLRVDEAFF
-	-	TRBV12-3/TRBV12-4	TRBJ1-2	TGTGCCAGTAACGGCGAGGGCTATGGCTACACCTTC	CASNGEGYGYTF
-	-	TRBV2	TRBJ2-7	TGTGCCAGCATAGACGGGACTCCACGGTACGAGCAGTACTTC	CASIDGTPRYEQYF
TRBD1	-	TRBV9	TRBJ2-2	TGTGCCAGCAGCACAGGGGACAGGACGAACACCGGGGAGCTGTTTTTT	CASSTGDRTNTGELFF
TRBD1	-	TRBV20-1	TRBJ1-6	TGCAGTGGAGGACAGGGTGGTTCACCCCTCCACTTT	CSGGQGGSPLHF
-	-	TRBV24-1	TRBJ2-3	TGTGCCACCAGTCTTCATGCAGATACGCAGTATTTT	CATSLHADTQYF
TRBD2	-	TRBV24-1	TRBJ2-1	TGTGCCACCAGTGATCTAGGGACTAGCGGGAGCTCCTACAATGAGCAGTTCTTC	CATSDLGTSGSSYNEQFF
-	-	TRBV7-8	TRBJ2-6	TGTGCCAGCAGCTTGTTGCAGGGGACTGGGGCCAACGTCCTGACTTTC	CASSLLQGTGANVLTF
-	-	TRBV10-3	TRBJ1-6	TGTGCCATCAGTGAGGAGGTATCGAGTTCACCCCTCCACTTT	CAISEEVSSSPLHF
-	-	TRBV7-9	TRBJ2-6	TGTGCCAGCATACTAGTCTCTGGGGCCAACGTCCTGACTTTC	CASILVSGANVLTF
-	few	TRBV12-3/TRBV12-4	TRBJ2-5	TGTGCCAGCAGTGGGGGGACGGACATCCAAGAGACCCAGTACTTC	CASSGGTDIQETQYF
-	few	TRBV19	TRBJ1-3	TGTGCCAGTAATGAGGGGACTGGAAACACCATATATTTT	CASNEGTGNTIYF
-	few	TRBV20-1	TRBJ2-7	TGCAGTGCTAGAGATCCTATACAGGGATACTTC	CSARDPIQGYF
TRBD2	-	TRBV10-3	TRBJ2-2	TGTGCCACGTTAGGGACTATGGACACCGGGGAGCTGTTTTTT	CATLGTMDTGELFF
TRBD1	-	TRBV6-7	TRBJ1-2	TGTGCCAGCAGCGCCCTTGGGACAGCTAACTATGGCTACACCTTC	CASSALGTANYGYTF
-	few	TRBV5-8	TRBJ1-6	TGTGCCAGCAGCGAGGACGGGAATAATTCACCCCTCCACTTT	CASSEDGNNSPLHF
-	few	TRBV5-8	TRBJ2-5	TGTGCCAGCGCGAAGGAGGGGACCCAGTACTTC	CASAKEGTQYF
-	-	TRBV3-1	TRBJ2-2	TGTGCCAGCAGACAGGCGGTCGGGGAGCTGTTTTTT	CASRQAVGELFF
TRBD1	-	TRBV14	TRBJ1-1	TGTGCCAGCAGACAGGGGACGGGCACTGAAGCTTTCTTT	CASRQGTGTEAFF
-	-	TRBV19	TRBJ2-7	TGTGCCAGTTCCCTCGTGGCAGGAAGCTCCTACGAGCGGTACTTC	CASSLVAGSSYERYF
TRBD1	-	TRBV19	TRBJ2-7	TGTGCCAGTAGGGGGACAGGGGCATCCTACGAGCAGTACTTC	CASRGTGASYEQYF
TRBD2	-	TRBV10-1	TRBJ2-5	TGCGCCAGCAGTGGAGCCGGGACTAGCGGGAGGGCCGGGACCCAGTACTTC	CASSGAGTSGRAGTQYF
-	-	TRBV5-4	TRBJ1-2	TGTGCCAGCAGTTTAGGGTCTTTTGAAGACTATGGCTACACCTTC	CASSLGSFEDYGYTF
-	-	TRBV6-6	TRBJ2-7	TGTGTCAGCAGTGCCCAGGGTTACGAGCAGTACTTC	CVSSAQGYEQYF
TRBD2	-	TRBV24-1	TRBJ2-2	TGTGCCACCAGTGATTTGAAGGCTAGCGGGGGCCATCGAGGCACCGGGGAGCTGTTTTTT	CATSDLKASGGHRGTGELFF
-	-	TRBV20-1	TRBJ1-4	TGCAGTGCTAAGGGGCAGGCAAGGGATGAAAAACTGTTTTTT	CSAKGQARDEKLFF
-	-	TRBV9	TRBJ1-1	TGTGCCAGCAGCGTGAGGGGGTCTGAAGCTTTCTTT	CASSVRGSEAFF
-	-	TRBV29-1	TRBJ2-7	TGCAGCGCGGGCGGTATTGGGTCCTACGAGCAGTACTTC	CSAGGIGSYEQYF
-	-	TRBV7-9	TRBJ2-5	TGTGCCAGCAGCCTACAGGAGAAGGAGACCCAGTACTTC	CASSLQEKETQYF
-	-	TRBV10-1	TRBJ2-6	TGCGCCAGCAGTGAGTTGAACAGTCACTCTGGGGCCAACGTCCTGACTTTC	CASSELNSHSGANVLTF
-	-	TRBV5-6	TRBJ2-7	TGTGCCAGCAGCTTGCTGGGGACGCAAGACTACGAGCAGTACTTC	CASSLLGTQDYEQYF
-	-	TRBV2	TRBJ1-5	TGTGCCAGCAGTTACGAGGCCCTTAGCAATCAGCCCCAGCATTTT	CASSYEALSNQPQHF
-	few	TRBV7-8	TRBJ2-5	TGTGCCAGCAGCTTAGCTAGCGCTAATCAAGAGACCCAGTACTTC	CASSLASANQETQYF
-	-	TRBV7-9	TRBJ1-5	TGTGCCAGCAGCTTAGCAGCATGGGATTTACAGCATTTT	CASSLAAWDLQHF
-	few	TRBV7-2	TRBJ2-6	TGTGCCAGCAGCATGACTACTGGGGCCAACGTCCTGACTTTC	CASSMTTGANVLTF
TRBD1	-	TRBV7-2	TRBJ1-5	TGTGCCAGCGGGACCGGGACAGGGGTATCGGGCAATCAGCCCCAGCATTTT	CASGTGTGVSGNQPQHF
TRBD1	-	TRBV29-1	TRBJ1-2	TGCAGCGTTCTGACAGGGCTCCCAGCTAACTATGGCTACACCTTC	CSVLTGLPANYGYTF
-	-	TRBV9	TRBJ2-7	TGTGCCAGCAGCGGGGGCCCGACCCCCTCCTACGAGCAGTACTTC	CASSGGPTPSYEQYF
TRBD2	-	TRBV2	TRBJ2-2	TGTGCCAGCAGTGTGACTAGCGGGGGGCTGAACACCGGGGAGCTGTTTTTT	CASSVTSGGLNTGELFF
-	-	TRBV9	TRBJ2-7	TGTGCCAGCAGCGTAGGTCCGGGGTCCTCCTACGAGCAGTACTTC	CASSVGPGSSYEQYF
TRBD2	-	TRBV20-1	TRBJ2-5	TGCAGTGCCGACACTAGCGGACGAGGGGAGACCCAGTACTTC	CSADTSGRGETQYF
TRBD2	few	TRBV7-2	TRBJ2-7	TGTGCCAGCAGCTTAGGGTCTAGCGGTTACGAGCAGTACTTC	CASSLGSSGYEQYF
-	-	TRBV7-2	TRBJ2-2	TGTGCCAGCAGAGGGGAAGCGAACACCGGGGAGCTGTTTTTT	CASRGEANTGELFF
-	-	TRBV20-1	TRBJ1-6	TGCAGTGCTAGAGATCAGGGACGACCAAATTCACCCCTCCACTTT	CSARDQGRPNSPLHF
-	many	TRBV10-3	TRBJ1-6	TGTGCCATCAGTGCCTCAAGTGGAACAGGCAATTCACCCCTCCACTTT	CAISASSGTGNSPLHF
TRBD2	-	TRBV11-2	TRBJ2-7	TGTGCCAGCTCATTTAGCGGGGGGGCTACCTACGAGCAGTACTTC	CASSFSGGATYEQYF
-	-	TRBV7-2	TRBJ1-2	TGTGCCAGCAGCCCTGGGGGGGCGGTTGGCTACACCTTC	CASSPGGAVGYTF
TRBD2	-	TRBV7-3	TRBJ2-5	TGTGCCAGCAGCCCTCGGAGAGCGGGGGCCGTACAAGAGACCCAGTACTTC	CASSPRRAGAVQETQYF
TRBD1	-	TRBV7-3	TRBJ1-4	TGTGCCAGCAGCCCAGGGACAGGTGAAGAAAAACTGTTTTTT	CASSPGTGEEKLFF
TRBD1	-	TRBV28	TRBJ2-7	TGTGCCAGCAGTTCCTCAACAGGGGGCGGCGAGCAGTACTTC	CASSSSTGGGEQYF
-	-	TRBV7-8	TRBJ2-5	TGTGCCAGCAGCCCCCGGGTTATTATGGGAGAGACCCAGTACTTC	CASSPRVIMGETQYF
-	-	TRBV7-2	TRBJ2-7	TGTGCCAGCAGCCAAGATGGGTTCGGGGGTTTTCGCGAGCAGTACTTC	CASSQDGFGGFREQYF
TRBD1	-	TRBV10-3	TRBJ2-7	TGTGCCATCAGTGGGACAGGGGGCACCTACGAGCAGTACTTC	CAISGTGGTYEQYF
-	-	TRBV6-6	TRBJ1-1	TGTGCCAGCATTGGGACCGGGCTAGAAGCTTTCTTT	CASIGTGLEAFF